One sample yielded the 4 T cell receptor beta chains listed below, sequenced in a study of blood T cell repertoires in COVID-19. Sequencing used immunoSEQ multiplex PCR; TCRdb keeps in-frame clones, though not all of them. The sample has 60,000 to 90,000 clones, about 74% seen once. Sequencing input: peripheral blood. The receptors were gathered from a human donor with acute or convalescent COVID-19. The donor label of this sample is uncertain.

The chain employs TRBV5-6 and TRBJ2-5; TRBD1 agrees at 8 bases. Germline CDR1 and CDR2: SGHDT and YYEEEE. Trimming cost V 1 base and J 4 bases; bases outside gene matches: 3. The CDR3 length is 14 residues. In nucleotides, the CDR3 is TGTGCCAGCAGCTTGCCAGGGGGCGGAGAGACCCAGTACTTC. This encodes CASSLPGGGETQYF.

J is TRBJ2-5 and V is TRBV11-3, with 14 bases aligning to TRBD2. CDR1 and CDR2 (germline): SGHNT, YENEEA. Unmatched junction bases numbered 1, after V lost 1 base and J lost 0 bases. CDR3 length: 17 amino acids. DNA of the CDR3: TGTGCCAGCAGCTTAGGACTAGCGGGAGGGTACCAAGAGACCCAGTACTTC. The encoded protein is CASSLGLAGGYQETQYF.

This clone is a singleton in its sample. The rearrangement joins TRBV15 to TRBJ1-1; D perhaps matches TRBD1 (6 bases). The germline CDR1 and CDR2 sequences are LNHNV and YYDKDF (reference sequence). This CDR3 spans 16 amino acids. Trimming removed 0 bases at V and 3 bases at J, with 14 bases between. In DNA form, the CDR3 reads TGTGCCACCAGCAGAGAGATTGGGTCAGGGGACACTGAAGCTTTCTTT. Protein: CATSREIGSGDTEAFF.

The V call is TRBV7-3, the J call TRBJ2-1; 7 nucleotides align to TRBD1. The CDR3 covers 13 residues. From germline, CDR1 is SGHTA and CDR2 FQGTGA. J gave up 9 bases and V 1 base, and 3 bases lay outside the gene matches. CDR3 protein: CASSLRGQSEQFF. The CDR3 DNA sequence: TGTGCCAGCAGCTTAAGGGGACAGAGTGAGCAGTTCTTC. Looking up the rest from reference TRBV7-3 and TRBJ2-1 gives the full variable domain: GAGVSQTPSNKVTEKGKYVELRCDPISGHTALYWYRQSLGQGPEFLIYFQGTGAADDSGLPNDRFFAVRPEGSVSTLKIQRTERGDSAVYLCASSLRGQSEQFFGPGTRLTVL.